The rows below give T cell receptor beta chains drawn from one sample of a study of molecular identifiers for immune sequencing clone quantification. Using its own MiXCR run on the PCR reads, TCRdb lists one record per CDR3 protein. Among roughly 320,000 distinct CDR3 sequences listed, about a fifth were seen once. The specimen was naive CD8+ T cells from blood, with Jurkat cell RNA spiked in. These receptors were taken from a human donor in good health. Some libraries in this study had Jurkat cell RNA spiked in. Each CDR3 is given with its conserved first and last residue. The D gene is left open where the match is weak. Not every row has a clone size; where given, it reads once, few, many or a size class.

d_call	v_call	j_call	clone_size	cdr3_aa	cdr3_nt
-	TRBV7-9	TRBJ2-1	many	CASSSTILNEQFF	TGTGCCAGCAGCTCGACTATCCTCAATGAGCAGTTCTTC
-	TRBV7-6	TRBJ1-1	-	CASSLNLGASNTEASF	TGTGCCAGCAGCCTCAACCTAGGGGCCTCGAACACTGAAGCTTCCTTT
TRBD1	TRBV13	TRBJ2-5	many	CASSQPQGARETQYF	TGTGCCAGCAGCCAACCCCAGGGGGCTCGAGAGACCCAGTACTTC
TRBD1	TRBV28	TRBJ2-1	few	CASSRQGPYNEQFF	TGTGCCAGCAGTAGACAGGGCCCCTACAATGAGCAGTTCTTC
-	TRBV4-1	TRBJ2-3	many	CASSQVWGGGNTDTQYF	TGCGCCAGCAGCCAAGTCTGGGGGGGGGGCAACACAGATACGCAGTATTTT
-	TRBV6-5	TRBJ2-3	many	CASSYSGQGADTQYF	TGTGCCAGCAGTTACTCGGGGCAGGGAGCAGATACGCAGTATTTT
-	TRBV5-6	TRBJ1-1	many	CASSPSSLRDKNTEAFF	TGTGCCAGCAGTCCCTCCTCTCTACGGGACAAGAACACTGAAGCTTTCTTT
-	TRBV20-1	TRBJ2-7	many	CSARAGAYEQYF	TGCAGTGCTAGAGCGGGGGCCTACGAGCAGTACTTC
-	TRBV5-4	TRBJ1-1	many	CASSSHAWGRADTEAFF	TGTGCCAGCAGCTCCCACGCCTGGGGTAGGGCGGACACTGAAGCTTTCTTT
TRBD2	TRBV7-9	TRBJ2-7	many	CASSSLPGLAGSSSYEQYF	TGTGCCAGCAGCTCGCTCCCGGGACTAGCGGGGTCGAGCTCCTACGAGCAGTACTTC
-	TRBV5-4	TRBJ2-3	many	CASSSTPERGTDTQYF	TGTGCCAGCAGCTCGACCCCAGAGCGGGGCACAGATACGCAGTATTTT
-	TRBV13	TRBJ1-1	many	CASSLRQTMNTEAFF	TGTGCCAGCAGCTTACGACAGACCATGAACACTGAAGCTTTCTTT
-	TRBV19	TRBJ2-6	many	CASSIVGSSGANVLTF	TGTGCCAGTAGTATAGTAGGAAGCTCTGGGGCCAACGTCCTGACTTTC
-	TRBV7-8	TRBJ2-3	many	CASSPPAALDTQYF	TGTGCCAGCAGCCCCCCGGCAGCCCTAGATACGCAGTATTTT
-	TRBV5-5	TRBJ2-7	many	CASSDEEQRWYEQYF	TGTGCCAGCAGCGACGAAGAACAGCGTTGGTACGAGCAGTACTTC
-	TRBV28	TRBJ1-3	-	CASSLHSPGNTIYF	TGTGCCAGCAGTTTACATTCCCCTGGAAACACCATATATTTT
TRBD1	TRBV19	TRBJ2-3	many	CASSPSPDRAPDTQYF	TGTGCCAGTAGCCCCTCCCCCGACAGGGCTCCAGATACGCAGTATTTT
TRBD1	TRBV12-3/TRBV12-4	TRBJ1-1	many	CASSARTGGTEAFF	TGTGCCAGCAGCGCCCGGACAGGGGGGACTGAAGCTTTCTTT
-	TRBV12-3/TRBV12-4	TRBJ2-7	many	CASRPVGAREQYF	TGTGCCAGCAGGCCCGTAGGGGCACGCGAGCAGTACTTC
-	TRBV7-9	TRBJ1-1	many	CASSGDGGGPEAFF	TGTGCCAGCAGCGGAGATGGGGGTGGCCCTGAAGCTTTCTTT
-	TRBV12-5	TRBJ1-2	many	CASGTTGSGYTF	TGTGCTAGTGGTACCACAGGGAGTGGCTACACCTTC
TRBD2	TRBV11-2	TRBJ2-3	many	CASSPRTRSTDTQYF	TGTGCCAGCAGCCCCCGGACTAGGAGCACAGATACGCAGTATTTT
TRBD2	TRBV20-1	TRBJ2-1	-	CSARAPLTSGRPKTYNEQFF	TGCAGTGCTAGAGCTCCATTGACTAGCGGGAGGCCGAAGACGTACAATGAGCAGTTCTTC
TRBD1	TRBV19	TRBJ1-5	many	CASSILQGGWPQHF	TGTGCCAGTAGTATACTACAGGGGGGTTGGCCCCAGCATTTT
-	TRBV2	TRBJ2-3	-	CAIQNRDWEPDTQYF	TGTGCCATACAAAACCGGGACTGGGAGCCAGATACGCAGTATTTT
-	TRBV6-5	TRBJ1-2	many	CASSLVNRNGYTF	TGTGCCAGCAGCCTGGTCAACAGAAATGGCTACACCTTC
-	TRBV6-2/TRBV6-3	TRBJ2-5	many	CASEDYLQETQYF	TGTGCCAGCGAGGACTACCTCCAAGAGACCCAGTACTTC
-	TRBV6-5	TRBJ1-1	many	CASSWGAEAFF	TGTGCCAGCAGTTGGGGGGCTGAAGCTTTCTTT
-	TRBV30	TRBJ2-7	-	CAWSVGQGYGQYF	TGTGCCTGGAGTGTAGGCCAGGGGTACGGGCAGTACTTC
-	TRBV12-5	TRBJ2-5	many	CASGFQISLTAQQETQYF	TGTGCTAGTGGTTTCCAGATATCTCTGACAGCTCAACAAGAGACCCAGTACTTC
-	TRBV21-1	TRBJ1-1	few	CASSKARDREGGEGDTEAFF	TGTGCCAGCAGCAAAGCAAGAGATCGCGAAGGGGGTGAGGGGGACACTGAAGCTTTCTTT
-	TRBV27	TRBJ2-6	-	CASSLVGGSAGANVLTF	TGTGCCAGCAGTCTTGTGGGCGGTTCGGCTGGGGCCAACGTCCTGACTTTC
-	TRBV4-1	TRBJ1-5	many	CASSPWADNQPQHF	TGCGCCAGCAGCCCCTGGGCAGACAATCAGCCCCAGCATTTT
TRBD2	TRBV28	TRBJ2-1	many	CASNPGLADYNEQFF	TGTGCCAGCAACCCGGGACTAGCGGATTACAATGAGCAGTTCTTC
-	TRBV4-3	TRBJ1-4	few	CASSQEETVVNEKLFF	TGCGCCAGCAGCCAAGAAGAGACAGTAGTTAATGAAAAACTGTTTTTT
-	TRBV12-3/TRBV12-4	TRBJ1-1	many	CASSSQPGMLNTEAFF	TGTGCCAGCAGTTCACAGCCTGGAATGTTGAACACTGAAGCTTTCTTT
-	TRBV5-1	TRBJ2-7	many	CASSSSYPDGLHPYEQYF	TGCGCCAGCAGCTCCTCCTACCCCGACGGATTGCACCCCTACGAGCAGTACTTC
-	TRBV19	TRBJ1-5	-	CASNQGTRGRQPQHF	TGTGCCAGTAACCAAGGGACGAGGGGACGGCAGCCCCAGCATTTT
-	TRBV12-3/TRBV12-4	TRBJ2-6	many	CASSLEGLGSGANVLTF	TGTGCCAGCAGTTTAGAGGGGTTGGGCTCTGGGGCCAACGTCCTGACTTTC
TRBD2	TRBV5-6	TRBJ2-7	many	CASSLRVAGSYEQYF	TGTGCCAGCAGCTTGAGGGTAGCGGGGTCCTACGAGCAGTACTTC
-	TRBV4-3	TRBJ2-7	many	CASSQDGAASYEQYF	TGCGCCAGCAGCCAAGACGGGGCGGCCTCCTACGAGCAGTACTTC
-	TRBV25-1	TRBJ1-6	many	CASSSEINSPLHF	TGTGCCAGCAGTTCAGAGATTAATTCACCCCTCCACTTT
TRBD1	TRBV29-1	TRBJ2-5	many	CSVETGEYQETQYF	TGCAGCGTTGAGACAGGGGAGTACCAAGAGACCCAGTACTTC
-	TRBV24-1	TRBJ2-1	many	CATSEGKPSYNEQFF	TGTGCCACCAGTGAAGGCAAACCCTCCTACAATGAGCAGTTCTTC
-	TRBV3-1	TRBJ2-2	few	CATRHHGTQNTGELFF	TGTGCCACCCGACACCACGGGACACAGAACACCGGGGAGCTGTTTTTT
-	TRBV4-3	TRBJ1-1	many	CASSQEVGTGRTEAFF	TGCGCCAGCAGCCAAGAGGTTGGTACAGGGCGGACTGAAGCTTTCTTT
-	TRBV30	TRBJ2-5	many	CAWKGLRVETQYF	TGTGCCTGGAAGGGCCTAAGGGTAGAGACCCAGTACTTC
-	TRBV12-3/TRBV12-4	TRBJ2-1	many	CASSLNRENEQFF	TGTGCCAGCAGTCTCAACAGGGAAAATGAGCAGTTCTTC
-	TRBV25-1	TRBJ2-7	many	CASSAQGYEQYF	TGTGCCAGCAGTGCTCAGGGATACGAGCAGTACTTC